This entry is about one T cell receptor (beta chain). Original methodology: Reference gene primer amplification in the assay estimated nucleated cell counts. The data were produced by immunoSEQ multiplex PCR, yet TCRdb's version contains in-frame clones alone and is incomplete. Clonal size and the V and J genes are those of that table, whereas D and trimming came from the DNA. The table includes about 180,000 clones, roughly 84% detected once. This record belongs to a study of blood T cell repertoires in COVID-19. The wider study: Samples came from the United States, Italy and Spain, spanning acute and convalescent COVID-19. From T cells, B-cell-depleted T cells, or PBMCs came the material, which was cDNA or gDNA.

The V segment lost 2 bases and the J segment 4 bases; nucleotides outside the gene matches: 2. There are 14 residues in the CDR3. Germline-derived CDR1 and CDR2 are SGDLS and YYNGEE. Patients at the Seattle site were enrolled during active infection and followed longitudinally. This sequence joins TRBV9 and TRBJ1-2; 10 bases line up with TRBD1. The clonotype was recovered from a woman aged 45-65 years with COVID-19, enrolled during active disease. The source material was peripheral blood. CDR3 bases: TGTGCCAGCAGCGTCGGACAGGGGGTCTATGGCTACACCTTC. Its translation: CASSVGQGVYGYTF.